Each of the 25 T cell receptor beta chains below was sequenced from the same sample in a study of early T cells in non-severe SARS-CoV-2 infection. Each CDR3 protein is one row after TCRdb ran MiXCR on the 5' RACE reads. The table has tens of thousands of distinct CDR3 sequences, over 8.5% seen once. Sequencing was carried out using whole blood. These receptors all stem from an adult who was a healthcare worker with PCR-confirmed SARS-CoV-2 infection or an uninfected control (not recorded which).

This clonotype was found many times. This chain connects TRBV4-2 to TRBJ2-7; 12 nucleotides align to TRBD1. The CDR3 sequence is 16 residues long. The germline V gene encodes CDR1 LGHNA and CDR2 YNFKEQ. V lost 1 base, J lost 4 bases, and 5 bases stayed unmatched. The CDR3 DNA reads as TGTGCCAGCAGCCAAGCCGGGACAGGGGGCAGGTACGAGCAGTACTTC. Amino acid sequence: CASSQAGTGGRYEQYF.

The V call is TRBV20-1, the J call TRBJ2-4, with TRBD1 identical over 10 bases. Trimming at V came to 4 bases and at J to 4 bases, leaving 7 bases not matched to a gene. Germline assignment: CDR1 DFQATT and CDR2 SNEGSKA (reference sequence). The CDR3 sequence is 15 residues long. The CDR3 reads CSAMDPGQGKNIQYF. CDR3 nucleotide sequence: TGCAGTGCTATGGACCCGGGACAGGGGAAAAACATTCAGTACTTC.

This clonotype has ten or more counts. One end of the junction varies from germline; a read error may be responsible. The chain couples TRBV10-3 to TRBJ2-1, with 7 bases that match TRBD2. The germline V gene has CDR1 ENHRY and CDR2 SYGVKD. This CDR3 is built from 13 residues. CDR3 sequence reads: CAIREGLNNEQLF. DNA of the CDR3: TGTGCCATCAGGGAGGGACTAAACAATGAGCAGCTCTTC.

The chain recombines TRBV6-6 with TRBJ1-2; 7 bases map to TRBD1. The CDR3 sequence is 11 residues long. The V segment lost 6 bases and the J segment 8 bases; nucleotides outside the gene matches: 3. The germline CDR1 and CDR2 sequences are MNHNY and SVGAGI (reference sequence). The CDR3 sequence: CASRQGNGYTF. The CDR3 DNA reads as TGTGCCAGCAGACAGGGGAACGGCTACACCTTC.

This rearrangement joins TRBV7-2 to TRBJ2-2; possible D gene TRBD1, 6 bases. CDR1 SGHTA and CDR2 FQGNSA come from the germline V gene. V was clipped by 6 bases and J by 6 bases, with 14 bases between them. The CDR3 consists of 14 residues. The CDR3 spells CASSSFQGSGELFF. In DNA form, the CDR3 reads TGTGCCAGCAGTTCTTTTCAGGGGTCCGGGGAGCTGTTTTTT.

This rearrangement joins TRBV24-1 to TRBJ2-3; D remains unclear. This CDR3 is 17 amino acids long. Germline CDR1 reads KGHDR; CDR2 reads SFDVKD. V lost 4 bases and J 0 bases, leaving 16 bases between the germline ends. The CDR3 nucleotides read TGTGCCACCAGTGACTCTAACAGATTCTCTAGCACAGATACGCAGTATTTT. Protein product: CATSDSNRFSSTDTQYF.

The chain employs TRBV13 and TRBJ1-5, with D possibly TRBD1 on 5 matching bases. Germline-derived CDR1 and CDR2 are PRHDT and FYEKMQ (reference sequence). Deletions cut 7 bases from V and 1 base from J, with 17 bases between. The length of the CDR3 is 16 residues. The CDR3, as DNA: TGTGCCAGCATCGCGCGGGACCGAGCAAGCAATCAGCCCCAGCATTTT. This codes for CASIARDRASNQPQHF.

This clonotype was counted between two and nine times. Germline is not matched at one junction end, which may reflect a read error. The chain combines TRBV7-7 with TRBJ2-3, with a weak D call TRBD1 (6 bases). Looked up from germline, CDR1 is SSHAT and CDR2 is FNYEAQ (reference sequence). The CDR3 is 12 amino acids. The CDR3 DNA follows: TGTGCTAGCAGCCAGGGGACAGATACGCAGTATTTT. This translates into CASSQGTDTQYF.

The rearrangement uses TRBV7-3 and TRBJ1-2, with D perhaps TRBD1 (6 bases). V was pared by 0 bases and J by 2 bases, with 10 bases between. Germline CDR1 SGHTA, CDR2 FQGTGA. The CDR3 has 15 amino acids. CDR3 nucleotides: TGTGCCAGCAGCTTAACGGGGACACAGAACTATGGCTACACCTTC. This gives the protein CASSLTGTQNYGYTF.

The J gene is TRBJ2-4, the V gene TRBV7-9; D gene unclear. The V and J ends lost 7 bases and 6 bases respectively, with 13 bases between them. The CDR3 sequence is 13 residues long. The germline gives CDR1 SEHNR, CDR2 FQNEAQ (reference sequence). CDR3 DNA: TGTGCCAGCACCCCATCCGACCGAAACATTCAGTACTTC. Translation: CASTPSDRNIQYF.

In this sample, this clonotype is medium-sized. This sequence joins TRBV10-3 and TRBJ2-7; TRBD1 matches at 10 bases. This CDR3 spans 14 amino acids. Per germline, CDR1 ENHRY and CDR2 SYGVKD. Trimming removed 0 bases from V and 4 bases from J; junction bases left unmatched: 0. CDR3 region: CAISESGQGYEQYF. The CDR3 nucleotides read TGTGCCATCAGTGAGTCGGGACAGGGGTACGAGCAGTACTTC.

This clonotype appeared many times. CDR3 coding DNA: TGTGCCAGCAATCGGGACAGGGTTTCCTACGAGCAGTACTTC. It specifies CASNRDRVSYEQYF. The chain links TRBV28 to TRBJ2-7, with 9 bases lining up with TRBD1. The CDR3 is 14 amino acids. Germline lookup yields CDR1 MDHEN and CDR2 SYDVKM. V shed 7 bases, J shed 1 base, and the junction held 5 bases outside the gene matches.

The chain uses TRBV14 and TRBJ1-6, with no clear D. Per the germline V gene, CDR1 is SGHDN and CDR2 is FVKESK. The germline V and J ends were trimmed by 4 bases and 7 bases, with 11 bases remaining between them. This CDR3 has 14 residues. CDR3 sequence reads: CASSLRTGNSPLHF. The CDR3 DNA reads as TGTGCCAGCAGCCTCAGGACGGGAAATTCACCCCTCCACTTT.

The sample holds many counts of this clonotype. V usage is TRBV7-2 and J usage is TRBJ1-6, with TRBD1 as a possible D gene (5 bases). The germline gives CDR1 SGHTA, CDR2 FQGNSA. The germline V and J ends were trimmed by 3 bases and 5 bases, with 17 bases remaining between them. The CDR3 contains 17 residues. This CDR3 is CASSFLTRGRDNSPLHF. The CDR3 region has the DNA TGTGCCAGCAGCTTTCTGACCCGGGGCCGGGATAATTCACCCCTCCACTTT.

This clonotype was seen many times. At one of its ends the junction is not consistent with the germline gene, which may arise from a read error. The chain recombines TRBV7-7 with TRBJ2-2, with D possibly TRBD2 on 5 matching bases. The CDR3 extends over 18 amino acids. Germline V CDR1 and CDR2: SSHAT, FNYEAQ (reference sequence). The DNA of the CDR3 is TGTGCTAGCAGCTCCATCGCCCCCGTTGGCGGGCACACCGGGGAGCTGTTTTTT. It specifies CASSSIAPVGGHTGELFF.

The CDR3 is CASSGRLAGGHGTDTQYF. As DNA, the CDR3 is TGTGCCAGCAGTGGGCGACTAGCGGGGGGCCATGGCACAGATACGCAGTATTTT. The chain has TRBV6-2 or TRBV6-3 and TRBJ2-3; the match to TRBD2 covers 13 bases. Germline V gives CDR1 MNHEY, CDR2 SVGEGT. V was clipped by 5 bases and J by 1 base; unmatched bases: 9. This CDR3 spans 18 amino acids.

This clonotype has more than one count but fewer than ten. The chain carries TRBV29-1 and TRBJ2-1, with D uncertain. The germline V and J ends were trimmed by 6 bases and 3 bases, with 6 bases remaining between them. The CDR3 is made up of 11 amino acids. Germline CDR1 and CDR2: SQVTM and ANQGSEA. DNA for the CDR3: TGCAGCGTCCAGAACTACAATGAGCAGTTCTTC. Translated, it gives CSVQNYNEQFF.

This clonotype showed up just a few times. This chain uses TRBV9 with TRBJ2-5; a possible D gene is TRBD1 (6 bases). The V end lost 4 bases, the J end lost 6 bases, and 22 bases lay between the germline ends. The CDR3 is made up of 16 amino acids. Per the germline V gene, CDR1 is SGDLS and CDR2 is YYNGEE. CDR3 region: CASSPPDRQFDKTQYF. The CDR3 coding sequence is TGTGCCAGCAGCCCCCCAGACAGGCAATTCGATAAGACCCAGTACTTC.

This clonotype was seen a handful of times. The chain employs TRBV24-1 and TRBJ2-7; maybe TRBD1 (7 bases). Trimming took off 4 bases at V and 6 bases at J, with 24 bases between the two ends. CDR1 KGHDR and CDR2 SFDVKD come from the germline V gene. The CDR3 runs to 17 residues. The CDR3 loop is CATSDRQGGIVSAEQYF. In DNA form, the CDR3 reads TGTGCCACCAGTGACAGACAGGGAGGAATTGTATCGGCCGAGCAGTACTTC.

The chain uses TRBV6-6 and TRBJ2-3; 7 bases fit TRBD1. Germline V CDR1 and CDR2: MNHNY, SVGAGI (reference sequence). The CDR3 totals 13 residues. V shed 2 bases and J 4 bases; nucleotides not matched to a gene: 0. The CDR3 protein is CASSYQGADTQYF. The CDR3 DNA sequence: TGTGCCAGCAGTTACCAGGGGGCAGATACGCAGTATTTT.

This clonotype is medium-sized. The chain carries TRBV6-4 and TRBJ1-5, with unresolved D. CDR1 and CDR2 (germline): MRHNA, SNTAGT. CDR3 length: 11 residues. Trimming removed 8 bases from V and 5 bases from J, with 7 bases in between. The CDR3 spells CASRGDQPQHF. The CDR3 nucleotides are TGTGCCAGCCGCGGGGATCAGCCCCAGCATTTT.

This clonotype has ten or more counts. This sequence joins TRBV12-3 or TRBV12-4 and TRBJ2-5, with D perhaps assigned TRBD1 or TRBD2 (6 bases each). Trimming took 6 bases from V and 1 from J, leaving 9 bases between them. The CDR3 spans 13 residues. CDR3 DNA sequence: TGTGCCAGCAGCACGGGGGCCCAAGAGACCCAGTACTTC. Translated: CASSTGAQETQYF.

This clonotype was detected ten times or more. The chain joins TRBV29-1 to TRBJ2-7, with 7 bases that match TRBD1. The length of the CDR3 is 14 residues. Unmatched junction bases numbered 13, after V lost 4 bases and J lost 7 bases. The germline V gene has CDR1 SQVTM and CDR2 ANQGSEA. CDR3 bases: TGCAGCGTTGTCCCAGACAGGGCTGTAGGTGAGCAGTACTTC. It translates to CSVVPDRAVGEQYF.

This clonotype was seen many times. The chain links TRBV20-1 to TRBJ2-7; 8 bases match TRBD2. Per the germline V gene, CDR1 is DFQATT and CDR2 is SNEGSKA (reference sequence). The CDR3 runs to 13 residues. Trimming at V came to 2 bases and at J to 1 base, leaving 1 base not matched to a gene. CDR3: CSARRGGSYEQYF. The CDR3 nucleotides read TGCAGTGCTAGACGCGGGGGGTCCTACGAGCAGTACTTC.

This clonotype occurred a few times. This rearrangement joins TRBV20-1 to TRBJ1-6; D unresolved. Trimming took 3 bases from V and 3 from J, leaving 9 bases between them. Germline V lookup: CDR1 DFQATT, CDR2 SNEGSKA (reference sequence). The CDR3 covers 14 residues. CDR3 residues: CSARSPSYNSPLHF. In DNA form, the CDR3 reads TGCAGTGCTAGGTCGCCAAGCTATAATTCACCCCTCCACTTT.